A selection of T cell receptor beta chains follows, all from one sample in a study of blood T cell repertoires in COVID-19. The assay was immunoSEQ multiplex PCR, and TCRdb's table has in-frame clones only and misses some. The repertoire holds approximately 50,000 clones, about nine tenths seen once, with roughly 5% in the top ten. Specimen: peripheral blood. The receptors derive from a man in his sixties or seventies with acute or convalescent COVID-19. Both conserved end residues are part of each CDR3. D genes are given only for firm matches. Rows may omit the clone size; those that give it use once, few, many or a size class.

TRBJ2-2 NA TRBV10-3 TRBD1 CAISGTANTGELFF TGTGCCATCAGCGGGACAGCGAACACCGGGGAGCTGTTTTTT
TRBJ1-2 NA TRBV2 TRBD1 CASSELQGSSGYTF TGTGCCAGCAGTGAACTACAGGGGTCCTCTGGCTACACCTTC
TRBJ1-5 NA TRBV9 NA CASSVGRNRVWPFSQHF TGTGCCAGCAGCGTAGGGAGGAACAGGGTTTGGCCTTTCTCCCAGCATTTT
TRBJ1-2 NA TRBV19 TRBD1 CASRGQGTGGYGYTF TGTGCCAGTAGGGGACAGGGGACAGGTGGCTATGGCTACACCTTC
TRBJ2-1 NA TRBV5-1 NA CASSRLGGGARNEQFF TGCGCCAGCAGCCGCTTAGGAGGGGGGGCCCGGAATGAGCAGTTCTTC
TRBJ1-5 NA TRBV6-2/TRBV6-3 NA CASSYSFLSQGLSNQPQHF TGTGCCAGCAGTTACTCCTTTCTCTCACAGGGTTTGAGCAATCAGCCCCAGCATTTT
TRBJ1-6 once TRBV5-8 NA CASSLFRGSYNSPLHF TGTGCCAGCAGCTTGTTTAGGGGGTCCTATAATTCACCCCTCCACTTT
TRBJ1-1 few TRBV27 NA CASSRPGGRWAEAFF TGTGCCAGCAGCCGCCCGGGGGGGAGATGGGCTGAAGCTTTCTTT
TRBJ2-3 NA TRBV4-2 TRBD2 CASSQGAVALAGQAQYF TGTGCCAGCAGCCAAGGGGCGGTAGCTCTAGCGGGCCAAGCGCAGTATTTT
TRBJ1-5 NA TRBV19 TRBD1 CASSIRGTGWYQPQHF TGTGCCAGTAGTATCCGGGGGACAGGCTGGTATCAGCCCCAGCATTTT
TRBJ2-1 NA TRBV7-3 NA CASSLWADLPGNEQFF TGTGCCAGCAGCTTATGGGCGGACCTGCCGGGGAATGAGCAGTTCTTC
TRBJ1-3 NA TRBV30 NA CAWNGEFSGNTIYF TGTGCCTGGAACGGAGAGTTCTCTGGAAACACCATATATTTT
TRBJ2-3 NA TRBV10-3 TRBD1 CAISQLTGGDTQYF TGTGCCATCAGCCAACTTACAGGGGGCGATACGCAGTATTTT
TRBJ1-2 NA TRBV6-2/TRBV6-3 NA CASSYLERRYGYTF TGTGCCAGCAGTTACCTAGAGCGACGCTATGGCTACACCTTC
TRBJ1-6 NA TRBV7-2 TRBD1 CASSPTGQGLPYNSPLHF TGTGCCAGCAGCCCAACGGGACAGGGGTTACCCTATAATTCACCCCTCCACTTT
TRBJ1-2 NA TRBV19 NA CASSSGEPRGYTF TGTGCCAGTAGTAGCGGTGAACCACGTGGCTACACCTTC
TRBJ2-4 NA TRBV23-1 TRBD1 CASSQPGQGEAKNIQYF TGCGCCAGCAGTCAACCGGGACAGGGGGAAGCCAAAAACATTCAGTACTTC
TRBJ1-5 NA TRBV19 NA CATRRTVSNQPQHF TGTGCCACCCGAAGGACAGTTAGCAATCAGCCCCAGCATTTT
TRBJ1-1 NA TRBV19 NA CASSTPGGARNTEAFF TGTGCCAGTAGTACCCCTGGGGGGGCTCGGAACACTGAAGCTTTCTTT
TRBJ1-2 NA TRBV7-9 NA CASSLGEGHRSGYGYTF TGTGCCAGCAGCTTAGGGGAAGGGCATAGAAGCGGCTATGGCTACACCTTC
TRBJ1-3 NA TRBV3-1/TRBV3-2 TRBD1 CASSQGTGGGNTIYF TGTGCCAGCAGCCAAGGGACAGGGGGAGGAAACACCATATATTTT
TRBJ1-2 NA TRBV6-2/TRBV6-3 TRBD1 CASSYYVRGQGILGSYGYTF TGTGCCAGCAGTTATTACGTCCGGGGACAGGGAATCTTGGGAAGCTATGGCTACACCTTC
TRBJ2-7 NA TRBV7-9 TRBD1 CASSPGTDYEQYF TGTGCCAGCAGCCCTGGGACAGATTACGAGCAGTACTTC
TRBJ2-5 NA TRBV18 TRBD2 CASSFSSGQETQYF TGTGCCAGCTCATTCTCTAGCGGCCAAGAGACCCAGTACTTC
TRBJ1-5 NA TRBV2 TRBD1 CASSLRGPQGPQHF TGTGCCAGCAGCCTAAGGGGGCCCCAGGGGCCCCAGCATTTT
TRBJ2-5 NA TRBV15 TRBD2 CATSRGGLAIQETQYF TGTGCCACCAGCAGGGGGGGACTAGCGATCCAAGAGACCCAGTACTTC
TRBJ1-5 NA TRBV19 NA CATFDRNSNQPQHF TGTGCCACCTTCGACAGGAATAGCAATCAGCCCCAGCATTTT
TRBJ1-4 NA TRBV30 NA CAWRPTGGWNEKLFF TGTGCCTGGAGACCGACCGGGGGGTGGAATGAAAAACTGTTTTTT
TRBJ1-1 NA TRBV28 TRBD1 CASSRQGAKNTEAFF TGTGCCAGCAGCCGCCAGGGGGCCAAGAACACTGAAGCTTTCTTT
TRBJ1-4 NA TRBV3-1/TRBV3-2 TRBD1 CASSQGGTGGEKLFF TGTGCCAGCAGCCAAGGAGGGACAGGGGGTGAAAAACTGTTTTTT
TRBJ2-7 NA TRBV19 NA CASSMSYGGLNSYEQYF TGTGCCAGTAGTATGTCCTACGGGGGGCTCAATTCCTACGAGCAGTACTTC
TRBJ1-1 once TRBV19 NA CASSITNRPNTEAFF TGTGCCAGTAGTATTACGAACAGGCCTAACACTGAAGCTTTCTTT
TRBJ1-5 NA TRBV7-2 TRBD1 CASSRTGPMEPQHF TGTGCCAGCAGCCGGACAGGGCCTATGGAGCCCCAGCATTTT
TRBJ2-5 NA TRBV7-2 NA CASSLRGGSPFQETQYF TGTGCCAGCAGCTTGCGGGGTGGTAGCCCCTTCCAAGAGACCCAGTACTTC
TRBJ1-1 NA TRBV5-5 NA CASTLSGFLNTEAFF TGTGCCAGCACCTTATCCGGGTTTTTGAACACTGAAGCTTTCTTT
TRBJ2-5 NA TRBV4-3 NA CASSQGFAGIQETQYF TGCGCCAGCAGCCAAGGCTTTGCGGGTATCCAAGAGACCCAGTACTTC
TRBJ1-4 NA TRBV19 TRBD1 CASSTGGNEKLFF TGTGCCAGCTCGACAGGGGGTAATGAAAAACTGTTTTTT
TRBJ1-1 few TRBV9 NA CASSPYRVLTEAFF TGTGCCAGCAGTCCATACAGGGTCCTCACTGAAGCTTTCTTT
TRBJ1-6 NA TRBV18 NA CASSPQGLVSPLHF TGTGCCAGCTCACCACAGGGGCTGGTTTCACCCCTCCACTTT
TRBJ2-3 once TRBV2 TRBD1 CAHQYGDRGTDTQYF TGTGCCCATCAGTACGGGGACAGGGGCACAGATACGCAGTATTTT
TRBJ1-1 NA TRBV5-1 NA CASSLPGPGGNTEAFF TGCGCCAGCAGCTTGCCGGGCCCGGGAGGGAACACTGAAGCTTTCTTT
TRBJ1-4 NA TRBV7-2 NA CASSLAGRRRVEKLFF TGTGCCAGCAGCTTAGCTGGGCGCCGCCGAGTGGAAAAACTGTTTTTT
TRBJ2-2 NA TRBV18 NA CASSLQPSNGELFF TGTGCCAGCTCACTACAACCCTCAAACGGGGAGCTGTTTTTT
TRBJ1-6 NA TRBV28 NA CASSLDSYYNSPLHF TGTGCCAGCAGTTTAGACAGCTACTATAATTCACCCCTCCACTTT
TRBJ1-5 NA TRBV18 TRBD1 CASSPRQGDNQPQHF TGTGCCAGCTCACCAAGACAGGGCGACAATCAGCCCCAGCATTTT
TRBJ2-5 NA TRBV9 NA CASSVLGLRETQYF TGTGCCAGCAGCGTACTGGGACTTCGGGAGACCCAGTACTTC
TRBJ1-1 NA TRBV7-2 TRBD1 CASSRQGNTEAFF TGTGCCAGCAGCCGACAGGGGAACACTGAAGCTTTCTTT
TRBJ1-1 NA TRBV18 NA CASSPRPGETEAFF TGTGCCAGCTCACCTCGGCCAGGGGAAACTGAAGCTTTCTTT
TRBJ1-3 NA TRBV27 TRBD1 CASSSTGLGNTIYF TGTGCCAGCAGTTCGACAGGGCTCGGAAACACCATATATTTT
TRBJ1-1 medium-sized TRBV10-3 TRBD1 CAIRRDSVNTEAFF TGTGCCATACGCCGGGACAGTGTCAACACTGAAGCTTTCTTT
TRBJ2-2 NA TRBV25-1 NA CASSEFLGAGELFF TGTGCCAGCAGTGAATTTTTAGGGGCCGGGGAGCTGTTTTTT
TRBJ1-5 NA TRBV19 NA CASTQRGRRNQPQHF TGTGCCAGTACCCAAAGGGGTCGCCGCAATCAGCCCCAGCATTTT
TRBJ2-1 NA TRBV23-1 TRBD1 CASSPPQGYNEQFF TGCGCCAGCAGTCCCCCACAGGGGTACAATGAGCAGTTCTTC
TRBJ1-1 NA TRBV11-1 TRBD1 CASSLEYSRGSLEAFF TGTGCCAGCAGCTTAGAATACTCCAGGGGGTCCCTTGAAGCTTTCTTT
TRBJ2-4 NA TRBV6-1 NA CASSVRGQGAKNIQYF TGTGCCAGCAGTGTCAGGGGCCAGGGGGCCAAAAACATTCAGTACTTC
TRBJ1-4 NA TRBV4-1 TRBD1 CASSPWGQNNEKLFF TGCGCCAGCAGCCCCTGGGGACAGAACAATGAAAAACTGTTTTTT